This TCR beta chain was recorded in a study of T-cell memory formation after mild COVID-19 (dated by TCRdb to the early 2020s). As for the study more broadly: TCR sequence clusters from the two donors were found to be largely donor specific. T-cell clones expanding and contracting after mild COVID-19 in a couple of donors were tracked by longitudinal TCRalpha and TCRbeta repertoire sequencing. The cohort was made up of two young adult volunteers, one female and one male, who were previously healthy.

The instrument was an Illumina NovaSeq 6000. Using 5'RACE with constant-segment primers, TCRalpha and TCRbeta cDNA libraries were constructed, with sample barcodes and unique molecular identifiers added in the process. Trizol reagent was used to extract RNA from every sample. Libraries were amplified in two PCR steps, with a second sample barcode and Illumina TruSeq adapters added in the second step. The libraries were sequenced on an Illumina NovaSeq using 2 x 150 bp paired-end reads. From the authors' description of their analysis: Demultiplexing of reads and collapsing into UMI-guided consensus sequences were performed with migec v1.2.7. Using mixcr v2.1.11, the UMI consensuses were aligned to TRA and TRB V and J templates and assembled into clonotypes. Expanded or contracted clonotypes were those called significant by both edgeR and NoisET, with noise models trained on biological replicates. edgeR calls used a false discovery rate-adjusted p below 0.01 and a log2 fold-change threshold of 1. PCA with hierarchical clustering of max-normalized trajectories of the 1000 most abundant clonotypes was used as exploratory dynamics analysis. The CD4 or CD8 phenotype of responding clones was assigned using the separately sequenced CD4+ and CD8+ repertoires. TCRdb cleaned the public reads at Q25 with fastp, built clones with MiXCR and kept in-frame beta chains. Rows matching on CDR3 protein sequence are summarized as one entry with the most common DNA and genes. These V and J calls originate from TCRdb's pipeline instead of the authors' own analysis. The sample table lists about 350,000 distinct CDR3 sequences, approximately 15% of them with a count of one. 22% of the sample is in the top ten clones.

This clonotype was recorded many times. This clone's antigen is unknown. One base away there is no much larger clone; base qualities are not given. Ficoll-Paque density gradient centrifugation was the method used to isolate PBMCs. Results and caveats for the whole study, not just this receptor: Contracting CD4+ clones were found mainly in CM and EM memory subsets, while CD8+ clones were enriched in EMRA. SARS-CoV-2 specificity of the second-wave clones peaking on day 37 was not confirmed. Only a couple of mild cases were covered in the study, and larger cohorts including severe cases with pre-infection samples were considered necessary. From day 15 to 85, contracting clones showed balanced CD4/CD8 phenotypes, whereas a second wave of clones that expanded from day 15 to 37 leaned towards CD4+. Some responding clones were detected in pre-infection memory, which suggested that pre-existing cross-reactive memory T cells had joined the SARS-CoV-2 response.

V ends up 5 bases short and J 8 bases short, with an unmatched junction base count of 10. The germline V gene specifies SGHRS as CDR1 and YFSETQ as CDR2. Including cysteine and phenylalanine, the CDR3 has 15 amino acids. Of the read, only the CDR3 DNA is kept; its 45 bases are in frame from base 1. The rearranged chain carries TRBV5-1 and TRBJ2-1; a stretch of 10 junction bases matches TRBD2. The source of this sequence is a man aged 18 to 30 who had mild COVID-19 (a few samples of this study predate the infection). The sample titles of this study are shuffled in the database, so cell type and time point are left out; the donor was told from shared clones. Sample: PBMCs or a T cell subset sorted from them (not recorded which). The CDR3 here reads CASSSGGLAGDEQFF. The DNA sequence is TGCGCCAGCAGTTCGGGTGGGCTAGCGGGGGATGAGCAGTTCTTC. With the portions outside the CDR3 filled from the reference TRBV5-1 and TRBJ2-1 genes, the complete variable region becomes KAGVTQTPRYLIKTRGQQVTLSCSPISGHRSVSWYQQTPGQGLQFLFEYFSETQRNKGNFPGRFSGRQFSNSRSEMNVSTLELGDSALYLCASSSGGLAGDEQFFGPGTRLTVL.